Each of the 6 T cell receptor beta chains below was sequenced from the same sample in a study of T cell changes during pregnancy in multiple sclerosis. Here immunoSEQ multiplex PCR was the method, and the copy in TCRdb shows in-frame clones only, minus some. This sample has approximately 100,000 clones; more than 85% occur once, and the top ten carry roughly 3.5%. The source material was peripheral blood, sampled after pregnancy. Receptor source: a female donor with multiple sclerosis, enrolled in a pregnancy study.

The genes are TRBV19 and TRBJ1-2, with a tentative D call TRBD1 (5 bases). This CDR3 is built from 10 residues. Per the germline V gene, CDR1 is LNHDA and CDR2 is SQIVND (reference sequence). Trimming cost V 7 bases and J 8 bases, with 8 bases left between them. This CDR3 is CASNRGGYTF. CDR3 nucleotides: TGTGCCAGTAATAGGGGAGGCTACACCTTC. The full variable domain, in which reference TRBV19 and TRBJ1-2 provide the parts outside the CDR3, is DGGITQSPKYLFRKEGQNVTLSCEQNLNHDAMYWYRQDPGQGLRLIYYSQIVNDFQKGDIAEGYSVSREKKESFPLTVTSAQKNPTAFYLCASNRGGYTFGSGTRLTVV.

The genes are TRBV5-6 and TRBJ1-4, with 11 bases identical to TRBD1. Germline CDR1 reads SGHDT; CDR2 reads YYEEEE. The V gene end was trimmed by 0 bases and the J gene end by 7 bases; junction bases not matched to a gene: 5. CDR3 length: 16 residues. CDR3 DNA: TGTGCCAGCAGCTTGGCCTCCGGGACAGGGGGTGAAAAACTGTTTTTT. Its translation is CASSLASGTGGEKLFF.

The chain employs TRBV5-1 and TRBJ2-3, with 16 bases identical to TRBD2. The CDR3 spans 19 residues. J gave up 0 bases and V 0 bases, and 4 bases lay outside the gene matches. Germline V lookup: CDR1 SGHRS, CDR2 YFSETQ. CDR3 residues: CASSLVGLAGGLSTDTQYF. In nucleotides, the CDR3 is TGCGCCAGCAGCTTGGTGGGACTAGCGGGGGGGCTCAGCACAGATACGCAGTATTTT.

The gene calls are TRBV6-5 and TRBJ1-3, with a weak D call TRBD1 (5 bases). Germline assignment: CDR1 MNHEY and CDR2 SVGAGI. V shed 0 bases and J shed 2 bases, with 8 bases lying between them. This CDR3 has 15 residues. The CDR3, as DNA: TGTGCCAGCAGTTACTCGAAAGGGGCTGGAAACACCATATATTTT. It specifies CASSYSKGAGNTIYF.

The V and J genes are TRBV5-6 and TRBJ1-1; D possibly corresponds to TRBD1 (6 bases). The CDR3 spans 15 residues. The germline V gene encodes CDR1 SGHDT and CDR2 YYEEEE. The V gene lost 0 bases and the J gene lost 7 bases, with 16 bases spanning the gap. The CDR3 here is CASSLVLTGTLEAFF. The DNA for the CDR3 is TGTGCCAGCAGCTTGGTCTTGACAGGCACCCTTGAAGCTTTCTTT.

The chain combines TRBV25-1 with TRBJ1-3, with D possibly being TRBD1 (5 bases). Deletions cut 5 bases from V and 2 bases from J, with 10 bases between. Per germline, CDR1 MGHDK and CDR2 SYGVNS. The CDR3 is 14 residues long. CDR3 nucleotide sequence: TGTGCCAGCAGTAAGTCAGGGACTGGAAACACCATATATTTT. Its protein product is CASSKSGTGNTIYF.